This T cell receptor (beta chain) was sequenced in a study of cytomegalovirus exposure and HLA in healthy donors. Looking at the study overall: In terms of ancestry, the Caucasian-associated cluster contained roughly 80% of the approximately 400 genotyped donors. Study findings and constraints: A later analysis appeared to link common viral pathogens to several of the most significant clusters. Later analysis indicated greater clonal expansion among HLA-associated TCR beta chains than among equally common other chains. For TCR beta chains, V- and J-gene trimming was later linked to a missense DCLRE1C variant.

PCR amplification relied on 60 Vbeta primers (plus 13 Jbeta primers). Measured with immunoSEQ multiplex PCR; TCRdb has only the in-frame clones, and not every one. The sample lists more than 95,000 clones, more than 65% seen once, with over 9% in the top ten. Remarks on this clone: Antigen: not known.

The CDR3 length is 15 residues. With V trimmed by 6 bases and J by 1 base, 4 bases remained unmatched. Looked up from germline, CDR1 is SGHTA and CDR2 is FQGNSA. This sequence joins TRBV7-2 and TRBJ2-1; 9 nucleotides align to TRBD1. The sample consisted of PBMCs. The clonotype comes from a woman aged 18-30 years in good health and CMV-seropositive. The CDR3 is CASSWDRVSYNEQFF. The CDR3, as DNA: TGTGCCAGCAGTTGGGACAGGGTTTCCTACAATGAGCAGTTCTTC.